Reported below is one TCR beta chain. The CDR3 consists of 15 residues. The V end lost 0 bases, the J end lost 8 bases, and 15 bases lay between the germline ends. Per the germline V gene, CDR1 is SGDLS and CDR2 is YYNGEE. The data are from a study of shared clonotypes between healthy human individuals. Evenly divided among several immunoSEQ plates was the genomic DNA of each subset. Replicate PCRs run on sorted subsets employed approximately 0.2 ug DNA, around 31,000 T cell genomes. This table comes from immunoSEQ multiplex PCR, and its TCRdb copy is limited to in-frame clones, with some not included. The sample carries almost 700,000 clones, 92% recorded once. Only CD45RO-negative cells positively selected for CCR7 counted as naive CD8 cells, so terminally differentiated effector memory CD45RA+ cells were excluded.

The chain links TRBV9 to TRBJ1-5; tentative D call: TRBD1 (6 bases). This receptor was obtained from a young man in good health. Sequences were obtained from naive CD8+ T cells sorted from blood. This CDR3 reads CASSVEGTLVEPQHF. The CDR3 DNA reads TGTGCCAGCAGCGTAGAGGGGACACTGGTCGAGCCCCAGCATTTT.